The 11 T cell receptor beta chains in this list originate from one sample, sequenced in a study of blood T cells in healthy people across ages. Through a sample-barcoded 5' primer and a J-beta primer mix, a second PCR was run for 7 to 11 cycles. TCRdb independently ran MiXCR on the 5' RACE reads; one entry per CDR3 protein. This table has 1,300,000 or so distinct CDR3 sequences, roughly 60% appearing once. Source material: blood. The receptor set was obtained from a man aged 18 to 30 in good health.

The chain couples TRBV9 to TRBJ1-4; 7 bases match TRBD1. There are 15 residues in the CDR3. Germline CDR1 reads SGDLS; CDR2 reads YYNGEE. The trim removed 4 bases at V and 5 bases at J, leaving 8 bases unmatched. Here the CDR3 DNA reads TGTGCCAGCAGCACCGGGGACAGCTGGAATGAAAAACTGTTTTTT. This sequence encodes CASSTGDSWNEKLFF.

The chain carries TRBV7-8 and TRBJ2-7; D unresolved. Germline CDR1 and CDR2: SGHVS and FQNEAQ. The V end lost 2 bases, the J end lost 3 bases, and 14 bases lay between the germline ends. The CDR3 covers 15 residues. The CDR3 here is CASSLRARVVYEQYF. The CDR3 DNA follows: TGTGCCAGCAGCTTAAGGGCCCGGGTGGTCTACGAGCAGTACTTC.

The chain uses TRBV6-6 and TRBJ2-7; tentatively, D is TRBD2 (6 bases). Germline CDR1 reads MNHNY; CDR2 reads SVGAGI (reference sequence). The CDR3 consists of 15 residues. V was cut by 5 bases and J by 3 bases, with 17 bases left in between. The CDR3 spells CASSTGEGFGYEQYF. CDR3 bases: TGTGCCAGCAGTACGGGAGAAGGCTTCGGCTACGAGCAGTACTTC.

The chain uses TRBV4-3 and TRBJ2-3, with TRBD1 matching 9 bases. V gave up 0 bases and J gave up 6 bases; unmatched junction bases: 1. Germline lookup yields CDR1 LGHNA and CDR2 YSLEER. CDR3 length: 14 amino acids. DNA of the CDR3: TGCGCCAGCAGCCAAGAACAGGGGGCTGATACGCAGTATTTT. It specifies CASSQEQGADTQYF.

The chain couples TRBV13 to TRBJ1-6, with 7 bases matching TRBD1. Germline V CDR1 and CDR2: PRHDT, FYEKMQ (reference sequence). With 4 bases clipped from V and 7 bases from J, the junction kept 10 bases outside the gene matches. The CDR3 totals 16 residues. DNA of the CDR3: TGTGCCAGCAGCTACCAGGGGGGAGGGCGGAATTCACCCCTCCACTTT. The encoded protein is CASSYQGGGRNSPLHF.

This rearrangement joins TRBV5-6 to TRBJ2-1; a possible D gene is TRBD1 (5 bases). Trimming shortened V by 1 base and J by 7 bases, and 9 bases separated the two germline ends. The CDR3 spans 13 residues. Looked up from germline, CDR1 is SGHDT and CDR2 is YYEEEE. As DNA, the CDR3 is TGTGCCAGCAGCTTGCTACAGGCAAATGAGCAGTTCTTC. It translates to CASSLLQANEQFF.

The rearrangement links TRBV12-3 or TRBV12-4 to TRBJ2-5; 10 nucleotides agree with TRBD1. J lost 11 bases, V lost 2 bases, and 8 bases had no gene match. This CDR3 is 14 amino acids long. The CDR3 sequence: CASSLQGQGREQYF. In DNA form, the CDR3 reads TGTGCCAGCAGTTTACAGGGACAGGGGAGAGAGCAGTACTTC.

V is TRBV9 and J is TRBJ2-2, with D tentatively TRBD2 (6 bases). There are 17 residues in the CDR3. Trimming cost V 0 bases and J 4 bases, with 16 bases left between them. In germline, CDR1 is SGDLS, CDR2 YYNGEE. The CDR3 loop is CASSVENLGRPTGELFF. CDR3 nucleotides: TGTGCCAGCAGCGTAGAAAATCTGGGGAGGCCCACCGGGGAGCTGTTTTTT.

The rearrangement joins TRBV6-6 to TRBJ1-4; D is perhaps TRBD1 (5 bases). The CDR3 runs 16 residues. Germline CDR1 reads MNHNY; CDR2 reads SVGAGI (reference sequence). V lost 6 bases to trimming and J lost 5 bases, with 19 bases between them. As DNA, the CDR3 is TGTGCCAGCAGCCAACTCTGGGACGGAAGAAATGAAAAACTGTTTTTT. This encodes CASSQLWDGRNEKLFF.

The chain employs TRBV20-1 and TRBJ2-5; perhaps TRBD1 as D (5 bases). This CDR3 is 13 amino acids long. Germline lookup yields CDR1 DFQATT and CDR2 SNEGSKA (reference sequence). Trimming removed 1 base from V and 3 bases from J, with 9 bases in between. The CDR3 reads CSARGRREETQYF. The DNA of the CDR3 is TGCAGTGCTAGAGGGCGCAGGGAAGAGACCCAGTACTTC.

The chain recombines TRBV20-1 with TRBJ2-4, with unresolved D. The J call is in doubt because the DNA end fits TRBJ2-7 better. The CDR3 consists of 13 residues. The germline V gene encodes CDR1 DFQATT and CDR2 SNEGSKA (reference sequence). CDR3 bases: TGCAGTGCTAGAGGGCCGACCGACTACGAGCAGTACTTC. Encoded protein: CSARGPTDYEQYF.